Listed below are T cell receptor beta chains from one sample, sequenced in a study of blood T cell repertoires in COVID-19. Sequencing was performed with immunoSEQ multiplex PCR; in TCRdb, only in-frame clones are kept and a portion is missing. The data show 90,000 to 120,000 clones, 90% to 95% seen once. The sequenced sample was peripheral blood. The receptors here all came from a woman aged 30 to 39 with acute or convalescent COVID-19. CDR3s leave out the opening cysteine and the closing phenylalanine or tryptophan. Fields, in order: V gene, CDR3 length, J gene, CDR3 protein.

TRBV28,12,TRBJ2-1,ASSLGTSGNEQF
TRBV6-1,14,TRBJ1-3,ASSEGLTSIGNTIY
TRBV4-2,13,TRBJ2-5,ASSQAADSKRTQY
TRBV7-8,10,TRBJ1-2,ASSPRYYGYT
TRBV7-2,11,TRBJ2-1,ASTPPLHNEQF
TRBV5-1,12,TRBJ2-1,ASSRGTGDNEQF
TRBV3-1/TRBV3-2,15,TRBJ1-6,ASSQGGQFLYNSPLH
TRBV7-2,11,TRBJ2-1,ASSLAGSGGAF
TRBV7-9,13,TRBJ1-1,ASSLGTGLNTEAF
TRBV7-8,15,TRBJ2-2,ASSFAAGTGATGELF
TRBV27,11,TRBJ2-7,ASSLGPDYEQY
TRBV19,12,TRBJ2-7,ASSTPGQGIEQY
TRBV5-1,11,TRBJ2-7,ASSKTGGNEQY
TRBV11-2,12,TRBJ1-1,ASSLGQGRTEAF
TRBV14,13,TRBJ2-2,ASSRNSLGAGELF
TRBV19,14,TRBJ2-3,ASSIEAGALTDTQY
TRBV3-1/TRBV3-2,14,TRBJ2-3,ASSPLAGGTTDTQY
TRBV2,14,TRBJ1-5,ASSWARDYSNQPQH
TRBV6-2/TRBV6-3,12,TRBJ1-5,ASSPRSSNQPQH
TRBV18,14,TRBJ2-2,ASSPKSGRGTGELF
TRBV5-6,13,TRBJ2-7,ASSLIRRGAYEQY
TRBV6-5,14,TRBJ1-6,ASSFSRLGGGSPLH
TRBV29-1,14,TRBJ2-1,SVEELEASGIGEQF
TRBV28,13,TRBJ1-5,ASSLRQGYGQPQH
TRBV15,13,TRBJ1-1,ATSRDLGGSAEAF
TRBV27,11,TRBJ1-5,ASSFRGNQPQH
TRBV7-3,12,TRBJ2-1,ASSLGQLGDEQF
TRBV7-9,12,TRBJ1-2,ASSAGQINYGYT
TRBV24-1,10,TRBJ1-5,ATSMEAGPQH
TRBV3-1/TRBV3-2,14,TRBJ2-2,ASSQLPVFDKGELF
TRBV14,12,TRBJ2-1,ASSRDSTYNEQF
TRBV18,12,TRBJ1-5,ASSPTVGNQPQH
TRBV5-6,13,TRBJ1-1,ASSFGPLENTEAF
TRBV30,19,TRBJ1-1,AWFRDRGIGGGREENTEAF
TRBV6-5,13,TRBJ2-7,ASTLSSGSSYEQY
TRBV19,11,TRBJ2-5,ASRRAGGETQY
TRBV5-4,12,TRBJ2-5,ASSSNSFQETQY
TRBV5-1,14,TRBJ2-1,ASGGSRLAGYNEQF
TRBV2,17,TRBJ1-6,ASSERAATRVGDNSPLH
TRBV7-9,13,TRBJ2-7,ASSSSPGGGSEQY
TRBV4-1,14,TRBJ1-6,ASSQDLADIGSPLH
TRBV4-3,15,TRBJ2-1,ASSQMSLTSGNNEQF
TRBV27,14,TRBJ1-2,ASRTLDRGLNYGYT
TRBV12-3/TRBV12-4,11,TRBJ1-5,ASSYQGSQPQH
TRBV7-9,10,TRBJ2-3,ASSSITDTQY
TRBV5-1,13,TRBJ1-2,ASSHAQGLSYGYT
TRBV30,11,TRBJ2-7,AWSRGGGDEQY
TRBV21-1,15,TRBJ2-7,ASSGRSSREITYEQY
TRBV7-2,15,TRBJ1-5,ASSPLGTSLSNQPQH
TRBV30,14,TRBJ2-3,AWSVRASGSTDTQY
TRBV19,12,TRBJ1-4,ASSPTGEVEKLF
TRBV6-5,13,TRBJ1-5,ASSPRLQNNQPQH
TRBV30,13,TRBJ2-1,AYRLAGGPYNEQF